A selection of T cell receptor beta chains follows, all from one sample in a study of blood T cell repertoires in COVID-19. The protocol was immunoSEQ multiplex PCR, while the TCRdb copy is restricted to in-frame clones and leaves out a portion. In the table there are about 260,000 clones, about 88% of which are singletons. The sequenced sample was peripheral blood. These receptors came from a man aged 55-75 years who had recovered from COVID-19. Each CDR3 is given with its conserved first and last residue. The order of the fields is V gene, D gene, J gene, clone size, CDR3 DNA, CDR3 protein. The D gene is left open where the match is weak. Clone size is given for some rows only: seen once, a few or many times, or a class if the clone is expanded.

TRBV6-5	TRBD2	TRBJ2-7	-	TGTGCCAGCAGCGCTACTAGCGGGGGATCCTACGAGCAGTACTTC	CASSATSGGSYEQYF
TRBV7-9	-	TRBJ2-1	-	TGTGCCAGCAGCTTAGTTGCAGGGGAATACAATGAGCAGTTCTTC	CASSLVAGEYNEQFF
TRBV24-1	-	TRBJ1-1	few	TGTGCCATCGGAGGGGACTGGAACACTGAAGCTTTCTTT	CAIGGDWNTEAFF
TRBV6-5	TRBD1	TRBJ1-1	-	TGTGCCGCGAAGCCAGGGACAGGGAACACTGAAGCTTTCTTT	CAAKPGTGNTEAFF
TRBV6-5	-	TRBJ1-2	few	TGTGCCAGCAGTCAGGGCTTTAACTATGGCTACACCTTC	CASSQGFNYGYTF
TRBV4-1	-	TRBJ1-5	-	TGCGCCAGCAGCTACCGACATAATAGCAATCAGCCCCAGCATTTT	CASSYRHNSNQPQHF
TRBV6-5	TRBD1	TRBJ1-1	-	TGTGCCAGCAGTTATTCCGGGACAGGGAACACTGAAGCTTTCTTT	CASSYSGTGNTEAFF
TRBV18	-	TRBJ2-7	few	TGTGCCAGCTCACCATCCACTGGAGGGACTGCCTCCTACGAGCAGTACTTC	CASSPSTGGTASYEQYF
TRBV12-3/TRBV12-4	TRBD1	TRBJ1-1	few	TGTGCCACCACGACGGACAGGGGGGTAGGAGCTTTCTTT	CATTTDRGVGAFF
TRBV18	TRBD1	TRBJ2-7	-	TGTGCCAGCTCAACCGACAGGGGGCGCTCCTACGAGCAGTACTTC	CASSTDRGRSYEQYF
TRBV9	TRBD1	TRBJ2-5	-	TGTGCCAGCAGCGTAGGGGACAGGGGGGCAGAGACCCAGTACTTC	CASSVGDRGAETQYF
TRBV9	-	TRBJ2-3	-	TGTGCCAGCAGCGCAGCTGAGGGAACGACAGATACGCAGTATTTT	CASSAAEGTTDTQYF
TRBV6-5	TRBD1	TRBJ1-1	few	TGTGCCAGCAGTTCATCAACAGGGGTAGCTGAAGCTTTCTTT	CASSSSTGVAEAFF
TRBV11-3	-	TRBJ1-1	once	TGTGCCAGCAGCCGACACAGAGACACTGAAGCTTTCTTT	CASSRHRDTEAFF
TRBV5-6	-	TRBJ1-2	-	TGTGCCAGCAGCTTGCTTACAAGTAACAGCGCGGGAGGTGGCTACACCTTC	CASSLLTSNSAGGGYTF
TRBV11-2	TRBD2	TRBJ2-7	-	TGTGCCAGCAGCCCGGGACTAACCTCCTACGAGCAGTACTTC	CASSPGLTSYEQYF
TRBV6-5	TRBD1	TRBJ1-2	-	TGTGCCAGCAGTTGGATGGGACAGGGGAGGGAAGGCTACACCTTC	CASSWMGQGREGYTF
TRBV3-1/TRBV3-2	TRBD1	TRBJ1-2	-	TGTGCCAGCAGCCAAGCCTCACAGGGGGCGTACGGCTACACCTTC	CASSQASQGAYGYTF
TRBV10-1	-	TRBJ1-1	-	TGCGCCAGCATCGGGGGGGTCGGCACTGAAGCTTTCTTT	CASIGGVGTEAFF
TRBV6-5	-	TRBJ2-7	-	TGTGCCAGCAGTCCCTCTGGGCAGGGTGGCGAGCAGTACTTC	CASSPSGQGGEQYF
TRBV2	-	TRBJ1-4	once	TGTGCCAGCAGTGACGGAAAACTGTTTTTT	CASSDGKLFF